The source of this T cell receptor (beta chain) is a study of blood T cells in healthy people across ages (dated by TCRdb to the mid-2010s). Context from the whole study: In model experiments, roughly one uniquely barcoded TCR beta cDNA molecule per two T cells was captured by template switching. Age-related changes in TCR beta repertoire diversity were measured in the study by deep sequencing normalized with unique cDNA molecular identifiers. Four age groups were formed from the donors: young (average around 15 years), middle-aged (less than 40), aged (more than 55) and long-lived (more than 75). Using the same blood draw, the study looked at two additional independent replicas of 1 million unique cDNA reads for two donors, one aged 18 to 30 and the other aged 80 or older.

This clonotype appeared a few times. Its antigen is currently not known. The sample holds no much larger clone one base away, and base qualities are not on file. The library was built by means of 5' RACE. Sequencing took place on an Illumina HiSeq 2500. A second PCR of 7 to 11 cycles was performed with a sample-barcoded 5' primer and a J-beta primer mix. A template-switch 5' adaptor carrying 12 random nucleotides introduced a unique molecular identifier onto each TCR beta cDNA molecule. Each sample yielded at least 2.5 million CDR3-containing paired-end reads. The Mint cDNA synthesis kit, primed by a TRBC-specific oligonucleotide, was used to synthesize first-strand cDNA from all RNA. Following uracil-DNA glycosylase treatment, all cDNA underwent a first 18-cycle PCR with the universal primers M1SS and BC2_uni_R. In the original analysis: For normalization, 1 million high-quality reads, each with a distinct molecular identifier, were randomly selected from each sample. Instead of being binned into consensus sequences, reads with shared molecular identifiers were discarded. MiTCR, set to a Q25 quality threshold and the strictest error-elimination algorithm, was used for CDR3 identification, clonotype clustering and error correction. A nonparametric unseen species model using Euler transformation provided a lower-bound estimate of total TCR beta diversity. Using fastp at Q25 and MiXCR, TCRdb reprocessed the public reads and kept productive beta chains. One record per CDR3 amino acid sequence lists the most common genes and DNA. Here the V and J calls rest on TCRdb's processing, not on the authors' analysis. In this sample the table shows about 510,000 distinct CDR3 sequences, around a quarter of which occur a single time. Jointly, the top ten make up under 4.5% of the sample.

The investigation overall reported the following: A strong correlation was found between observed TCR beta diversity and the percentage of naive T cells measured by flow cytometry. Observed TCR beta diversity per million T cells fell roughly linearly with age, and a significant reduction was already apparent by age around 44. Because the CMV infection status of the donors was unknown, age-related changes in expanded clonotypes may potentially have been confounded. Estimates of total diversity based on one million sequenced T cells were considered lower bounds and underestimates. Compared with the aged group, the long-lived group had more naive CD4+ T cells, fewer expanded clones and increased TCR diversity, a pattern suggesting age selection. Conclusive comparison of naive and antigen-experienced compartments was prevented by the profiling of bulk unsorted PBMCs.

From a lookup of the germline V gene (reference sequence), CDR1 and CDR2 are MNHEY and SMNVEV. The CDR3 spans 15 residues, from the cysteine through the phenylalanine. CDR3 DNA only is kept here, 45 bases in frame from base 1. Compared with germline, V lacks 5 bases and J lacks 1 base; bases without a gene match: 7. The roughly 37 donors, aged roughly 6 to 100 years, were systemically healthy Caucasian individuals from Russia. Each donor gave ten milliliters of peripheral blood, drawn into EDTA-treated Vacutainer tubes. Ficoll-Paque density-gradient centrifugation was used to isolate PBMCs, with at least 7 million per sample. Trizol reagent was used to extract total RNA from the PBMCs, yielding at least 5.5 micrograms per sample. For every donor, flow cytometry on a PBMC aliquot measured the percentage of naive CD45RAhigh/CD27high T cells. The data were also submitted as part of a second study, on T cells of mothers and their children. The second study, in turn, reports: Nine systemically healthy Caucasian individuals, comprising three mothers and their six children, were included as donors. cDNA synthesis used all of the extracted RNA, with 1.5 ug of RNA in each 15 ul reaction. In the second PCR, sample barcodes and 2-4 random nucleotides were introduced via the M1S primer. Each mother yielded over 8.5 million TCR beta CDR3 reads and each child roughly 2.9 million reads. Thymic selection shapes the output of TCR recombination in a similar way in related and unrelated pairs, and inherited differences have a minor effect. Related mother-child pairs always showed normalized repertoire overlap that was slightly higher than in unrelated mother-child pairs, though the difference was never significant. Persistent microchimeric T cell clones were not detected, at a sensitivity of roughly 100 clones per million clonotypes. In the study, deep NGS was used to compare the TCR beta repertoires of mothers and children, and features distinguishing related mother-child pairs from unrelated individuals were sought. Mothers averaged around 43 +/- 4 years of age and children averaged approximately 12 +/- 4 years. Libraries were sequenced on Illumina HiSeq 2000 with 100+100 nt paired-end reads after adapter ligation with NEBNext reagents. Mother and child libraries were prepared a month apart and sequenced in separate runs to prevent cross-contamination. Between roughly 500,000 and 2,300,000 distinct TCR beta clonotypes were identified per donor. Naive TCR beta clonotypes were estimated from low-frequency clonotypes matched to each donor's FACS-determined naive share, without sorting.

What was sequenced was blood. This receptor chain uses TRBV27 and TRBJ2-5; 7 central nucleotides agree with TRBD2. The sequence was collected from a boy between 2 and 10 years old in good health. The DNA sequence is as follows: TGTGCCAGCAGTCCCACGGCTAGCGGCCAAGAGACCCAGTACTTC. This sequence encodes CASSPTASGQETQYF.